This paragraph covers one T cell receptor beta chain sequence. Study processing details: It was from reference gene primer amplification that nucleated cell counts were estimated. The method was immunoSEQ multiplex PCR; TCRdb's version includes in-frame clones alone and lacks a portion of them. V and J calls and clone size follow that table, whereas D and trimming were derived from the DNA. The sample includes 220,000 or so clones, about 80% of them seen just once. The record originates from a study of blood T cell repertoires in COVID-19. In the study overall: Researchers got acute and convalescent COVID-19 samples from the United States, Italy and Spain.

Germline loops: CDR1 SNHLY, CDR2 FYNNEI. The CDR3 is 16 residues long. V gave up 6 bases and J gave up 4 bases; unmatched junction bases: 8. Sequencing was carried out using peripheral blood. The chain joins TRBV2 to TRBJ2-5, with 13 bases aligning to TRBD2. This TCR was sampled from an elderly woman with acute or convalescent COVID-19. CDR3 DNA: TGTGCCAGCAGCTCACGACTAGCGGGGGGCCTAGAGACCCAGTACTTC. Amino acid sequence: CASSSRLAGGLETQYF.